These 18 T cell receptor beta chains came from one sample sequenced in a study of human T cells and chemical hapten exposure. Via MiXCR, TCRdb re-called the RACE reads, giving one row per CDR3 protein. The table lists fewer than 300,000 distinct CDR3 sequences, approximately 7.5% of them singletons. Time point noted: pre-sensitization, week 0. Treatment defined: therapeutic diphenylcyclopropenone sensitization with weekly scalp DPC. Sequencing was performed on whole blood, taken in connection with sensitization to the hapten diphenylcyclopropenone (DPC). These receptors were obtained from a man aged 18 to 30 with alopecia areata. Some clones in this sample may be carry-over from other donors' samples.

CDR3 DNA: TGCGCCAGCAGCCAAGAGCCGTTGGGCTATGGCTACACCTTC. Amino acids: CASSQEPLGYGYTF. The chain links TRBV4-3 to TRBJ1-2; D gene unclear. The CDR3 runs to 14 residues. V was trimmed by 0 bases and J by 4 bases, leaving 9 bases between them. Germline-derived CDR1 and CDR2 are LGHNA and YSLEER.

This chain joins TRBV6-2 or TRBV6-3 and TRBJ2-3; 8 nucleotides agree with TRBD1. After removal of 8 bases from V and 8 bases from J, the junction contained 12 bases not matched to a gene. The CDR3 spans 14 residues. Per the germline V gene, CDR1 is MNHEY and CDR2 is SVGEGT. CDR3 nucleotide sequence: TGTGCCAGCCGGGGACAGGACCACAGAGTTACGCAGTATTTT. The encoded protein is CASRGQDHRVTQYF.

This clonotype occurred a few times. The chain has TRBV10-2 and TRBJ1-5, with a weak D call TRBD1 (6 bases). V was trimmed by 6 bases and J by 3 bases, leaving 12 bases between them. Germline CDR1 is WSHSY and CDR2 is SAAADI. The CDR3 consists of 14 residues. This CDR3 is CASRLDSANQPQHF. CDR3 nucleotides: TGCGCCAGCAGATTGGACAGCGCCAATCAGCCCCAGCATTTT.

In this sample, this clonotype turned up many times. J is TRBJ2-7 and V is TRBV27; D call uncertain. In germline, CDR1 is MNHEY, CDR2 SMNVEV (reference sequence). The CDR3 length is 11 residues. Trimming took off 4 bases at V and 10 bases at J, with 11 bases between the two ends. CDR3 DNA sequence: TGTGCCAGCAGTTCGCAAGGGTTTCAGTACGTC. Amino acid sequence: CASSSQGFQYV.

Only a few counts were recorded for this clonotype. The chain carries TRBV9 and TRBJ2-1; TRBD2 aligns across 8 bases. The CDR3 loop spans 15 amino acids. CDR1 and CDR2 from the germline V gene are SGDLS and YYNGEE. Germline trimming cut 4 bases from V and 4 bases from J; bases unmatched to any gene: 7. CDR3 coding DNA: TGTGCCAGCAGCCAATCCGGGACTAGTTACAATGAGCAGTTCTTC. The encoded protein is CASSQSGTSYNEQFF. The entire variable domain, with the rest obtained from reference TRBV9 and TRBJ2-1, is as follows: DSGVTQTPKHLITATGQRVTLRCSPRSGDLSVYWYQQSLDQGLQFLIQYYNGEERAKGNILERFSAQQFPDLHSELNLSSLELGDSALYFCASSQSGTSYNEQFFGPGTRLTVL.

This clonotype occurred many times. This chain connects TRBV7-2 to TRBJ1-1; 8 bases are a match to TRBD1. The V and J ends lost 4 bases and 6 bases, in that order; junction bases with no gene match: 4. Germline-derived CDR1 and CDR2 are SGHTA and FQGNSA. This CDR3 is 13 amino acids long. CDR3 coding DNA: TGTGCCAGCAGCTCGACAGGGGTTTCTGAAGCTTTCTTT. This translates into CASSSTGVSEAFF.

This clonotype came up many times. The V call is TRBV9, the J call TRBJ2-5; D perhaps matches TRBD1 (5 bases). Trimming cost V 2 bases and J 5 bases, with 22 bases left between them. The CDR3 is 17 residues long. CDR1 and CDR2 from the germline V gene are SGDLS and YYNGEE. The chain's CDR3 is CASSVQGIGSLSETQYF. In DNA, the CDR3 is TGTGCCAGCAGCGTCCAGGGAATAGGATCCTTGAGCGAGACCCAGTACTTC.

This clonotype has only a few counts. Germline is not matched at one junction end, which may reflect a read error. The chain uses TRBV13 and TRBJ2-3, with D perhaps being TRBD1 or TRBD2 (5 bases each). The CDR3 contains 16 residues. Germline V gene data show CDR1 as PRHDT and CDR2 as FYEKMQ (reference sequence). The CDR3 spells CVSSSEIRGGTDTQYF. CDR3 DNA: TGTGTCAGCAGCTCCGAGATCCGAGGGGGCACAGATACGCAGTATTTT.

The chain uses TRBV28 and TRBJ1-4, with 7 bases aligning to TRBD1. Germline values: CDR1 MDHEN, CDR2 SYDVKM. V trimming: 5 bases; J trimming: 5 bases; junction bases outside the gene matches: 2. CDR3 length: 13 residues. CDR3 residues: CASSTRGNEKLFF. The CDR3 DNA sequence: TGTGCCAGCAGTACCAGGGGGAATGAAAAACTGTTTTTT.

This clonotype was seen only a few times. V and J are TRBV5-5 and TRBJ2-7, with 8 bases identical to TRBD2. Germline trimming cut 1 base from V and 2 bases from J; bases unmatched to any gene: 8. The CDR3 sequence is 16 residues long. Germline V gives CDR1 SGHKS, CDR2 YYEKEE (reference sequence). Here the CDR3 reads CASSLLRQTSAYEQYV. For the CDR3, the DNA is TGTGCCAGCAGCTTGCTGCGCCAGACTAGCGCCTACGAGCAGTACGTC.

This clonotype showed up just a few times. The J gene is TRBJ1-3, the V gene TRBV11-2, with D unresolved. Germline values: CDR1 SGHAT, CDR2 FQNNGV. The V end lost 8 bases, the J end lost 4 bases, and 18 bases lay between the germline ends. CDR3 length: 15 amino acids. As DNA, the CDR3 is TGTGCCAGCTATAGATTGGGCGGTCAAGGAAACACCATATATTTT. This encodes CASYRLGGQGNTIYF.

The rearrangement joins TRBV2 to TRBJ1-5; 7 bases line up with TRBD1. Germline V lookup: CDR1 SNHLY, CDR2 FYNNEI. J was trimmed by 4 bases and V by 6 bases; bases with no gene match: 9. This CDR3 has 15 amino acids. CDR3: CASRTGQGVNQPQHF. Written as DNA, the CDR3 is TGTGCCAGCAGAACGGGGCAGGGGGTGAATCAGCCCCAGCATTTT.

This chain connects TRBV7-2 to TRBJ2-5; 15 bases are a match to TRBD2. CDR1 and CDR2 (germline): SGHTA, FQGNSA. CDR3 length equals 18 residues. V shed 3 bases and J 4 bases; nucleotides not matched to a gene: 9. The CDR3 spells CASSLGLAGGTKRETQYF. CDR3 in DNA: TGTGCCAGCAGCTTGGGACTAGCGGGGGGCACCAAGAGAGAGACCCAGTACTTC.

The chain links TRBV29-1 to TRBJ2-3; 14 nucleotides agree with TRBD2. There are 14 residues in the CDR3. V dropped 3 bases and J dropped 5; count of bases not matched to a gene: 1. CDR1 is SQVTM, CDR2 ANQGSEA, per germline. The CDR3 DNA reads TGCAGCGTTGATGGACTAGCGGGAGGAGATACGCAGTATTTT. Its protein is CSVDGLAGGDTQYF.

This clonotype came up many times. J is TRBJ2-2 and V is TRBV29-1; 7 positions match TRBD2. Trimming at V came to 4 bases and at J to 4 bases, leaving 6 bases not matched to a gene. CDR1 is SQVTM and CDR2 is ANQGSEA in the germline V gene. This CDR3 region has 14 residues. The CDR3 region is CSVGGGPGTGELFF. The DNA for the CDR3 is TGCAGCGTTGGCGGGGGACCGGGCACCGGGGAGCTGTTTTTT.

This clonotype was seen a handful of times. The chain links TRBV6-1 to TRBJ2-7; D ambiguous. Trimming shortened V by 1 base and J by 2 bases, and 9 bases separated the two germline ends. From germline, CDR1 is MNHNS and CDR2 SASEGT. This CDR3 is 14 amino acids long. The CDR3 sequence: CASSEERLTYEQYF. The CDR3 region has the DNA TGTGCCAGCAGTGAAGAAAGGTTAACCTACGAGCAGTACTTC.

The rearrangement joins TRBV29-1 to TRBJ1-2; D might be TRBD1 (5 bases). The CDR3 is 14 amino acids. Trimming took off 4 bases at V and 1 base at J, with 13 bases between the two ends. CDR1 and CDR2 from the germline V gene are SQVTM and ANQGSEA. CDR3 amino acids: CSVGDRNHNYGYTF. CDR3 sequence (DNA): TGCAGCGTTGGAGACAGAAATCATAACTATGGCTACACCTTC. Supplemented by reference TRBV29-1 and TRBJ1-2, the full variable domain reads SAVISQKPSRDICQRGTSLTIQCQVDSQVTMMFWYRQQPGQSLTLIATANQGSEATYESGFVIDKFPISRPNLTFSTLTVSNMSPEDSSIYLCSVGDRNHNYGYTFGSGTRLTVV.

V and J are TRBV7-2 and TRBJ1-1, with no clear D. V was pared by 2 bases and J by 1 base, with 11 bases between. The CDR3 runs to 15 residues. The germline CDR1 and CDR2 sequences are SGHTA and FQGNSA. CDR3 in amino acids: CASSLPKIKNTEAFF. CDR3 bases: TGTGCCAGCAGCTTACCGAAGATCAAGAACACTGAAGCTTTCTTT.